The 7 T cell receptor beta chains below come from one sample, sequenced in a study of cytomegalovirus exposure and HLA in healthy donors. This PCR relied on a set of 60 Vbeta primers and 13 Jbeta primers. Assay: immunoSEQ multiplex PCR; the TCRdb copy retains only in-frame clones and omits some. The sample holds about 140,000 clones, roughly 74% seen once. Sequences were obtained from PBMCs. Receptors originate from a woman under 30 in good health and CMV-seropositive.

This clone has just a few counts. This chain uses TRBV6-1 with TRBJ2-1, with 13 bases fitting TRBD2. The trim removed 4 bases at V and 2 bases at J, leaving 5 bases unmatched. The germline V gene encodes CDR1 MNHNS and CDR2 SASEGT. The CDR3 runs 17 residues. The CDR3, as DNA: TGTGCCAGCAGTGCCGGGACTAGCGGGGACACCTACAATGAGCAGTTCTTC. Protein: CASSAGTSGDTYNEQFF.

The DNA for the CDR3 is TGTGCCAGTCTTAATCCGGGACAGGGGAACTATGGCTACACCTTC. Protein: CASLNPGQGNYGYTF. The chain has TRBV19 and TRBJ1-2; TRBD1 matches at 10 bases. CDR3 length: 15 amino acids. The germline V gene has CDR1 LNHDA and CDR2 SQIVND (reference sequence). With 8 bases clipped from V and 2 bases from J, the junction kept 8 bases outside the gene matches. The full variable domain, in which reference TRBV19 and TRBJ1-2 provide the parts outside the CDR3, is DGGITQSPKYLFRKEGQNVTLSCEQNLNHDAMYWYRQDPGQGLRLIYYSQIVNDFQKGDIAEGYSVSREKKESFPLTVTSAQKNPTAFYLCASLNPGQGNYGYTFGSGTRLTVV.

In this sample, this clone turned up once. The chain combines TRBV5-1 with TRBJ2-7; weak D call: TRBD1 (6 bases). The CDR3 consists of 13 residues. CDR1 and CDR2 (germline): SGHRS, YFSETQ. V was cut by 3 bases and J by 2 bases, with 9 bases left in between. Written as DNA, the CDR3 is TGCGCCAGCAGCTGGACAGAGACCTACGAGCAGTACTTC. It translates to CASSWTETYEQYF.

Note on this clone: This sample also contains other DNA sequences that code for the same CDR3. The V and J genes are TRBV14 and TRBJ2-2; D not certain. The CDR3 loop spans 13 amino acids. V was clipped by 0 bases and J by 5 bases, with 4 bases between them. The germline V gene encodes CDR1 SGHDN and CDR2 FVKESK. For the CDR3, the DNA is TGTGCCAGCAGCCAAGACATTACCGGGGAGCTGTTTTTT. This translates into CASSQDITGELFF.

The rearrangement links TRBV4-1 to TRBJ1-2; 8 bases fit TRBD1. V lost 3 bases to trimming and J lost 3 bases; unmatched junction nucleotides: 6. The V gene's germline CDR1 is MGHRA and CDR2 YSYEKL. The CDR3 contains 15 residues. Here the CDR3 reads CASSQALTGDYGYTF. The CDR3 region has the DNA TGCGCCAGCAGCCAGGCCCTGACAGGGGACTATGGCTACACCTTC.

V is TRBV29-1 and J is TRBJ2-1, with 7 bases that match TRBD2. After removal of 2 bases from V and 5 bases from J, the junction contained 9 bases not matched to a gene. Germline V CDR1 and CDR2: SQVTM, ANQGSEA. The CDR3 loop spans 15 amino acids. The CDR3 loop is CSVEKEAGHNNEQFF. Written as DNA, the CDR3 is TGCAGCGTTGAAAAGGAAGCGGGGCACAACAATGAGCAGTTCTTC.

CDR3: CASSLTGDTGELFF. The CDR3 nucleotides are TGCGCCAGCAGCTTGACAGGGGACACCGGGGAGCTGTTTTTT. V and J are TRBV5-1 and TRBJ2-2, with TRBD1 matching over 7 bases. This CDR3 has 14 amino acids. Germline V gives CDR1 SGHRS, CDR2 YFSETQ. J gave up 3 bases and V 1 base, and 0 bases lay outside the gene matches. Variable domain in full (rest from reference TRBV5-1 and TRBJ2-2): KAGVTQTPRYLIKTRGQQVTLSCSPISGHRSVSWYQQTPGQGLQFLFEYFSETQRNKGNFPGRFSGRQFSNSRSEMNVSTLELGDSALYLCASSLTGDTGELFFGEGSRLTVL.